These 28 T cell receptor beta chains were all obtained from the same sample, sequenced in a study of blood T cell repertoires in COVID-19. The protocol was immunoSEQ multiplex PCR, while the TCRdb copy is restricted to in-frame clones and leaves out a portion. The sample lists tens of thousands of clones, roughly 96% occurring once. The sequencing input was peripheral blood. These receptors all stem from a human donor with active COVID-19. The donor label of this sample is uncertain.

CDR3 bases: TGTGCCAGCAGCTTAGTACAGGGGGCAGGAGCTTTCTTT. This codes for CASSLVQGAGAFF. The V call is TRBV11-3, the J call TRBJ1-1; 9 bases map to TRBD1. V was clipped by 1 base and J by 10 bases; unmatched bases: 4. The CDR3 covers 13 residues. Germline V gene lookup returns CDR1 SGHNT and CDR2 YENEEA.

This clone was detected only a few times. One junction end does not reproduce the germline sequence, and a read error may be involved. The gene calls are TRBV18 and TRBJ1-3; 7 nucleotides align to TRBD1. The CDR3 covers 13 residues. Per the germline V gene, CDR1 is KGHSH and CDR2 is LQKENI. The DNA of the CDR3 is TGTGCCAGCTCACTCCCGGGACAGCCGAAAAGTTGCTTT. Protein: CASSLPGQPKSCF.

CDR3 loop: CASSLATAINSPLHF. The CDR3 DNA reads TGTGCCAGCAGCCTTGCGACAGCGATTAATTCACCCCTCCACTTT. The chain combines TRBV3-1 (or the pseudogene TRBV3-2) with TRBJ1-6, with D possibly TRBD1 on 5 matching bases. Germline-derived CDR1 and CDR2 are LGHDT and YNNKEL (reference sequence). V was shortened by 4 bases and J by 6 bases, with 13 bases between the two germline ends. CDR3 length: 15 residues.

The J gene is TRBJ2-7, the V gene TRBV28; 7 bases agree with TRBD1. The CDR3 consists of 12 residues. Germline CDR1 MDHEN, CDR2 SYDVKM. V shed 3 bases and J 6 bases; nucleotides not matched to a gene: 2. CDR3 sequence: CASSFPGGEQYF. The CDR3 coding sequence is TGTGCCAGCAGTTTTCCAGGGGGCGAGCAGTACTTC.

The chain employs TRBV18 and TRBJ2-7; perhaps TRBD2 as D (7 bases). From germline, CDR1 is KGHSH and CDR2 LQKENI. The CDR3 is 14 residues long. The V end was cut by 5 bases, the J end by 4 bases, with 15 bases between. CDR3 in amino acids: CASSDFRGAYEQYF. CDR3 DNA sequence: TGTGCCAGCTCAGACTTTCGGGGGGCTTACGAGCAGTACTTC.

The DNA for the CDR3 is TGTGCCAGCAGTGGGCGGACAGACCAAGAGACCCAGTACTTC. It is translated as CASSGRTDQETQYF. The chain joins TRBV28 to TRBJ2-5, with TRBD1 as a possible D gene (6 bases). The V and J ends lost 5 bases and 0 bases respectively, with 10 bases between them. Germline CDR1 is MDHEN and CDR2 is SYDVKM. The length of the CDR3 is 14 residues.

The rearrangement joins TRBV3-1 (or the pseudogene TRBV3-2) to TRBJ2-5; D may be TRBD2 (6 bases). Trimming removed 0 bases at V and 5 bases at J, with 10 bases between. From germline, CDR1 is LGHDT and CDR2 YNNKEL (reference sequence). This CDR3 comprises 14 residues. The CDR3 spells CASSQEGRGETQYF. The CDR3 region has the DNA TGTGCCAGCAGCCAAGAGGGTCGGGGGGAGACCCAGTACTTC.

This clone was counted only a few times. The V and J genes are TRBV5-5 and TRBJ2-5; D might be TRBD1 (9 bases). There are 17 residues in the CDR3. From germline, CDR1 is SGHKS and CDR2 YYEKEE (reference sequence). Deletions cut 0 bases from V and 5 bases from J, with 20 bases between. In DNA form, the CDR3 reads TGTGCCAGCAGCTTGGTAGGACAGGGGACTAGAGGGGAGACCCAGTACTTC. Amino acids: CASSLVGQGTRGETQYF.

The rearrangement uses TRBV5-1 and TRBJ2-3; D may be TRBD1 (5 bases). Trimming removed 7 bases at V and 1 base at J, with 16 bases between. Germline assignment: CDR1 SGHRS and CDR2 YFSETQ. The CDR3 loop spans 15 amino acids. The CDR3 nucleotides read TGCGCCAGCCAACCCCTTCAGGGCGGCACAGATACGCAGTATTTT. Translation gives CASQPLQGGTDTQYF.

V gene TRBV9 combines with J gene TRBJ1-2, with 8 bases fitting TRBD1. The length of the CDR3 is 14 residues. Germline lookup yields CDR1 SGDLS and CDR2 YYNGEE. The V gene end was trimmed by 0 bases and the J gene end by 8 bases; junction bases not matched to a gene: 6. The CDR3 sequence is CASSVAGQGGGYTF. CDR3 coding DNA: TGTGCCAGCAGCGTAGCTGGACAGGGAGGCGGCTACACCTTC. Drawing the rest from reference TRBV9 and TRBJ1-2, the complete variable domain is DSGVTQTPKHLITATGQRVTLRCSPRSGDLSVYWYQQSLDQGLQFLIQYYNGEERAKGNILERFSAQQFPDLHSELNLSSLELGDSALYFCASSVAGQGGGYTFGSGTRLTVV.

The chain uses TRBV7-9 and TRBJ1-5; D call uncertain. The CDR3 is made up of 15 amino acids. Germline lookup yields CDR1 SEHNR and CDR2 FQNEAQ (reference sequence). Trimming removed 1 base at V and 0 bases at J, with 7 bases between. CDR3 sequence: CASSLVGDSNQPQHF. CDR3 nucleotides: TGTGCCAGCAGCTTAGTCGGAGATAGCAATCAGCCCCAGCATTTT.

The chain uses TRBV12-5 and TRBJ1-3; D possibly corresponds to TRBD1 (5 bases). V was trimmed by 3 bases and J by 0 bases, leaving 9 bases between them. This CDR3 comprises 15 residues. From germline, CDR1 is LGHNT and CDR2 FRNRAP. The CDR3 sequence: CASGFWGSSGNTIYF. The CDR3 nucleotides are TGTGCTAGTGGTTTTTGGGGCTCCTCTGGAAACACCATATATTTT.

The V and J genes are TRBV3-1 (or the pseudogene TRBV3-2) and TRBJ1-1; TRBD1 is a possible D gene (6 bases). Germline lookup yields CDR1 LGHDT and CDR2 YNNKEL (reference sequence). Trimming took off 5 bases at V and 5 bases at J, with 15 bases between the two ends. The CDR3 runs to 14 residues. The CDR3 spells CASSYSLRGTEAFF. The CDR3 DNA sequence: TGTGCCAGCAGCTACAGTTTAAGGGGGACTGAAGCTTTCTTT.

The genes are TRBV7-2 and TRBJ1-1, with D possibly TRBD1 on 5 matching bases. The CDR3 has 16 residues. Germline V lookup: CDR1 SGHTA, CDR2 FQGNSA. V dropped 5 bases and J dropped 0 bases, with 16 bases sitting between them. The CDR3: CASSLKGSLVNTEAFF. The CDR3, as DNA: TGTGCCAGCAGCCTTAAGGGGTCGTTGGTGAACACTGAAGCTTTCTTT.

This clone showed up just a few times. The chain carries TRBV7-9 and TRBJ1-2; 7 bases match TRBD1. The CDR3 contains 14 residues. V gave up 6 bases and J gave up 4 bases; unmatched junction bases: 8. Germline CDR1 reads SEHNR; CDR2 reads FQNEAQ (reference sequence). The CDR3, as DNA: TGTGCCAGCAGTAACCTACAGGGGAGCTATGGCTACACCTTC. Its translation is CASSNLQGSYGYTF.

V usage is TRBV5-4 and J usage is TRBJ1-3; D unclear. The CDR3 consists of 13 residues. Germline CDR1 SGHNT, CDR2 YYREEE (reference sequence). Trimming removed 4 bases from V and 10 bases from J, with 15 bases in between. CDR3 loop: CASSEDGVRTIYF. In DNA form, the CDR3 reads TGTGCCAGCAGCGAGGACGGGGTTAGAACCATATATTTT.

This clone was recorded once. V and J are TRBV7-9 and TRBJ2-2, with D unclear. The CDR3 is 15 residues long. Trimming removed 5 bases at V and 5 bases at J, with 15 bases between. In germline, CDR1 is SEHNR, CDR2 FQNEAQ (reference sequence). This CDR3 reads CASSPLQIGTGELFF. Written as DNA, the CDR3 is TGTGCCAGCAGCCCCCTTCAGATCGGGACCGGGGAGCTGTTTTTT.

DNA of the CDR3: TGTGCCAGCAGCAACCCGGACAGGCCAACCCAGGCGGCCCTCCACTTT. Its protein is CASSNPDRPTQAALHF. The genes are TRBV9 and TRBJ1-6; TRBD1 matches at 7 bases. J lost 14 bases, V lost 4 bases, and 18 bases had no gene match. The CDR3 is 16 residues long. Per germline, CDR1 SGDLS and CDR2 YYNGEE.

J is TRBJ1-4 and V is TRBV5-4; D is unclear. This CDR3 has 14 residues. Germline V gene data show CDR1 as SGHNT and CDR2 as YYREEE (reference sequence). The germline V and J ends were trimmed by 4 bases and 8 bases, with 15 bases remaining between them. CDR3 loop: CASSPRGEYEKLFF. The DNA for the CDR3 is TGTGCCAGCAGCCCCCGCGGGGAGTACGAAAAACTGTTTTTT. Full variable domain (outside the CDR3, taken from reference TRBV5-4 and TRBJ1-4): ETGVTQSPTHLIKTRGQQVTLRCSSQSGHNTVSWYQQALGQGPQFIFQYYREEENGRGNFPPRFSGLQFPNYSSELNVNALELDDSALYLCASSPRGEYEKLFFGSGTQLSVL.

The V gene is TRBV7-9, the J gene TRBJ2-1; D gene unclear. The CDR3 extends over 11 amino acids. V lost 3 bases, J lost 8 bases, and 5 bases lay in between. The germline V gene has CDR1 SEHNR and CDR2 FQNEAQ (reference sequence). The chain's CDR3 is CASSFEYEQFF. Written as DNA, the CDR3 is TGTGCCAGCAGCTTCGAGTATGAGCAGTTCTTC. Based on the CDR3 plus reference TRBV7-9 and TRBJ2-1, the full variable domain is DTGVSQNPRHKITKRGQNVTFRCDPISEHNRLYWYRQTLGQGPEFLTYFQNEAQLEKSRLLSDRFSAERPKGSFSTLEIQRTEQGDSAMYLCASSFEYEQFFGPGTRLTVL.

V and J are TRBV7-2 and TRBJ2-3; 9 bases agree with TRBD1. The V gene's germline CDR1 is SGHTA and CDR2 FQGNSA. V shed 2 bases and J 5 bases; nucleotides not matched to a gene: 5. The CDR3 length is 15 residues. The CDR3 region is CASSLTDRGRDTQYF. As DNA, the CDR3 is TGTGCCAGCAGCTTAACGGACAGGGGAAGAGATACGCAGTATTTT.

The count of this clone is one. The V gene is TRBV10-3, the J gene TRBJ2-7; unclear D gene. Trimming removed 4 bases from V and 3 bases from J, with 10 bases in between. Germline V lookup: CDR1 ENHRY, CDR2 SYGVKD. This CDR3 region has 13 residues. The CDR3 region has the DNA TGTGCCATCAGTGCCCCTGCACTCTACGAGCAGTACTTC. Translation: CAISAPALYEQYF.

The J gene is TRBJ1-5, the V gene TRBV10-2, with D perhaps matching TRBD1 (6 bases). Between the trimmed V and J ends, which lost 6 bases and 0 bases, there was a span of 9 bases. Germline CDR1 WSHSY, CDR2 SAAADI. The CDR3 has 14 amino acids. CDR3: CASSGGASNQPQHF. CDR3 in DNA: TGCGCCAGCAGCGGGGGGGCTAGCAATCAGCCCCAGCATTTT.

The chain links TRBV5-1 to TRBJ2-3; 7 bases map to TRBD2. This CDR3 contains 14 residues. Trimming cost V 6 bases and J 4 bases; bases outside gene matches: 8. Germline assignment: CDR1 SGHRS and CDR2 YFSETQ. CDR3 bases: TGCGCCAGCAAAGCGGGTCGGGGGGCAGATACGCAGTATTTT. Its protein product is CASKAGRGADTQYF. The full variable domain, in which reference TRBV5-1 and TRBJ2-3 provide the parts outside the CDR3, is KAGVTQTPRYLIKTRGQQVTLSCSPISGHRSVSWYQQTPGQGLQFLFEYFSETQRNKGNFPGRFSGRQFSNSRSEMNVSTLELGDSALYLCASKAGRGADTQYFGPGTRLTVL.

The chain joins TRBV5-4 to TRBJ2-3, with 8 bases that match TRBD2. Germline V gives CDR1 SGHNT, CDR2 YYREEE (reference sequence). The CDR3 is 16 residues long. V was clipped by 4 bases and J by 2 bases; unmatched bases: 9. The CDR3 reads CASSPGLAETTDTQYF. In DNA form, the CDR3 reads TGTGCCAGCAGCCCTGGACTAGCCGAAACCACAGATACGCAGTATTTT.

This chain connects TRBV6-5 to TRBJ2-2; 8 positions agree with TRBD1. Germline CDR1 is MNHEY and CDR2 is SVGAGI. The length of the CDR3 is 15 residues. Trimming took 10 bases from V and 6 from J; bases not matched to a gene: 13. The CDR3 spells CANSADRGSPGELFF. The CDR3 DNA sequence: TGTGCCAACTCCGCCGACAGGGGAAGTCCCGGGGAGCTGTTTTTT.

CDR3 residues: CASSLGQANKNTGELFF. CDR3 nucleotides: TGCGCCAGCAGCTTGGGACAGGCGAACAAGAACACCGGGGAGCTGTTTTTT. This chain uses TRBV5-1 with TRBJ2-2; D is perhaps TRBD1 (6 bases). CDR3 length equals 17 residues. The V and J ends lost 0 bases and 1 base respectively, with 13 bases between them. Germline CDR1 and CDR2: SGHRS and YFSETQ.

This chain joins TRBV7-2 and TRBJ1-4, with 8 bases that match TRBD1. The V gene's germline CDR1 is SGHTA and CDR2 FQGNSA. The CDR3 has 12 residues. Germline trimming cut 5 bases from V and 8 bases from J; bases unmatched to any gene: 1. CDR3 bases: TGTGCCAGCAGCCGGACAGGGGAAAAACTGTTTTTT. It translates to CASSRTGEKLFF.